This T cell receptor beta chain comes out of a study of T-cell memory formation after mild COVID-19. 5'RACE with constant-segment primers built TCRalpha and TCRbeta cDNA libraries with UMIs. TCRdb re-derived calls from the 5' RACE reads in MiXCR, one entry per CDR3 protein. The table lists roughly 400,000 distinct CDR3 sequences, roughly 15% of them singletons, with roughly 21% in the top ten. This CDR3 comprises 13 residues. V lost 3 bases, J lost 2 bases, and 8 bases lay in between. Germline assignment: CDR1 KGHSH and CDR2 LQKENI. The V call is TRBV18, the J call TRBJ2-7; D is uncertain. The clonotype comes from a man between 18 and 29 years old who had mild COVID-19 (a few samples of this study predate the infection). Cell type and time point are not known. The sequencing input was PBMCs or a T cell subset sorted from them (not recorded which). The CDR3 loop is CASSPSGAYEQYF. For the CDR3, the DNA is TGTGCCAGCTCACCGTCCGGAGCCTACGAGCAGTACTTC.